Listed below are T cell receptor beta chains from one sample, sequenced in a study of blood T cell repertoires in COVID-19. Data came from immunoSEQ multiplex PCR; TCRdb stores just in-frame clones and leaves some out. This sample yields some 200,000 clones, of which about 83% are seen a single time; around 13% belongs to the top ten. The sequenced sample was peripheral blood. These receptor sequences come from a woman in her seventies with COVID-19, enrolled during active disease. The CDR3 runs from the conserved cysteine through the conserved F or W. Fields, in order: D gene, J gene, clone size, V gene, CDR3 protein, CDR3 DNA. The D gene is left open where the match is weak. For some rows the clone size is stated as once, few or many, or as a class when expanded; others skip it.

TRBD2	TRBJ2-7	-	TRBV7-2	CASSLEASGSYEQYF	TGTGCCAGCAGCTTAGAGGCTAGCGGGAGTTACGAGCAGTACTTC
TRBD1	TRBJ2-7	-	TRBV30	CAWRGQAYSYEQYF	TGTGCCTGGAGGGGACAGGCGTACTCCTACGAGCAGTACTTC
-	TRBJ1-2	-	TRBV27	CASSLMRSGGGYTF	TGTGCCAGCAGTTTAATGCGGTCGGGAGGAGGCTACACCTTC
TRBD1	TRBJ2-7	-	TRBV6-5	CASSLGQGSYEQYF	TGTGCCAGCAGCCTCGGACAGGGGTCCTACGAGCAGTACTTC
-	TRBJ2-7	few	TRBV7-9	CASSLEQGPYEQYF	TGTGCCAGCAGCTTAGAACAGGGCCCCTACGAGCAGTACTTC
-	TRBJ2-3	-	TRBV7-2	CASSKQGGGQYF	TGTGCCAGCAGTAAACAGGGCGGTGGGCAGTATTTT
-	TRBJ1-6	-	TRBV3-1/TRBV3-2	CASSQSRSPENSPLHF	TGTGCCAGCAGCCAATCGAGGTCGCCGGAGAATTCACCCCTCCACTTT
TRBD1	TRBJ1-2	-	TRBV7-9	CASSLTGFRGPTF	TGTGCCAGCAGCTTGACAGGGTTTCGGGGTCCAACCTTC
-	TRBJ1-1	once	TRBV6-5	CASRWEGENTEAFF	TGTGCCAGCAGATGGGAGGGAGAAAACACTGAAGCTTTCTTT
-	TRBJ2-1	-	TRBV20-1	CSASDGTSQFF	TGCAGTGCTAGCGACGGGACTTCTCAGTTCTTC
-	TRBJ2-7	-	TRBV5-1	CASSRDTYYEQYF	TGCGCCAGCAGCAGGGACACCTACTACGAGCAGTACTTC
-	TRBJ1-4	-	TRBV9	CASSVGATNEKLFF	TGTGCCAGCAGCGTAGGAGCAACTAATGAAAAACTGTTTTTT
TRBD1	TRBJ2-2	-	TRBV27	CASRPGQGSGELFF	TGTGCCAGCAGACCGGGACAGGGATCCGGGGAGCTGTTTTTT
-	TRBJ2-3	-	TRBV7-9	CASSLGRDTDTQYF	TGTGCCAGCAGCTTAGGCCGGGACACAGATACGCAGTATTTT
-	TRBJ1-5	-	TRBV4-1	CASSQAYGGESNQPQHF	TGCGCCAGCAGCCAAGCGTACGGGGGAGAAAGCAATCAGCCCCAGCATTTT
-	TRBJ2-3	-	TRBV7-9	CASSFDTGTPSTDTQYF	TGTGCCAGCAGCTTCGATACCGGGACACCCAGCACAGATACGCAGTATTTT
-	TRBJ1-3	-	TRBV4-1	CASSQDGREGNTIYF	TGCGCCAGCAGCCAAGACGGGCGGGAAGGAAACACCATATATTTT
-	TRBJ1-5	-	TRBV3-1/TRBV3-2	CASSQQGYNQPQHF	TGTGCCAGCAGCCAACAGGGGTACAATCAGCCCCAGCATTTT
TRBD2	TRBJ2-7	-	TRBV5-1	CASSPSGLADSYEQYF	TGCGCCAGCAGCCCCTCGGGACTAGCGGACTCCTACGAGCAGTACTTC
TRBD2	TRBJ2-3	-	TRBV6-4	CASSDSRREGLRDTQYF	TGTGCCAGCAGTGACTCAAGGAGGGAGGGCCTCAGAGATACGCAGTATTTT
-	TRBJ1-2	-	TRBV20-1	CSARAGYDGYTF	TGCAGTGCTCGTGCAGGGTACGATGGCTACACCTTC
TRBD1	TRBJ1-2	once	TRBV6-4	CASSPGQGALIGYTF	TGTGCCAGCAGTCCCGGGCAGGGGGCGTTGATAGGCTACACCTTC
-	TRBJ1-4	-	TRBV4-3	CASSQEAPGGANEKLFF	TGCGCCAGCAGCCAAGAAGCCCCCGGGGGGGCTAATGAAAAACTGTTTTTT
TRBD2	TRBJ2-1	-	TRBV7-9	CASSPPASGRTNEQFF	TGTGCCAGCAGCCCCCCCGCTAGCGGGAGAACCAATGAGCAGTTCTTC
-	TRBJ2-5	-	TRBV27	CASSLWGQGGSQETQYF	TGTGCCAGCAGCCTTTGGGGCCAGGGGGGCAGCCAAGAGACCCAGTACTTC
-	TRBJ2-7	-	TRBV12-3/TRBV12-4	CASSLQGYEQYF	TGTGCCAGCAGTTTACAGGGTTACGAGCAGTACTTC
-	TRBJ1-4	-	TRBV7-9	CASSLGEDEKLFF	TGTGCCAGCAGCTTAGGAGAGGATGAAAAACTGTTTTTT
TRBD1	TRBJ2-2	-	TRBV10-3	CAISPGTGTGELFF	TGTGCCATCAGTCCCGGGACAGGGACCGGGGAGCTGTTTTTT
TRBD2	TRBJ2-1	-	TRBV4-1	CASSLAGGPNEQFF	TGCGCCAGCAGCTTAGCGGGAGGGCCGAATGAGCAGTTCTTC
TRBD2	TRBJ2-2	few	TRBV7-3	CASSPGLAGGPGTGELFF	TGTGCCAGCAGCCCGGGACTAGCGGGAGGGCCGGGCACCGGGGAGCTGTTTTTT
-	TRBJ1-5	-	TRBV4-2	CASSQGRGGDQPQHF	TGTGCCAGCAGCCAGGGACGGGGCGGGGATCAGCCCCAGCATTTT
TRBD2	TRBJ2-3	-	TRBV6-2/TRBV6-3	CASSYPSGGPPPPDTQYF	TGTGCCAGCAGTTACCCTAGCGGAGGGCCACCCCCACCAGATACGCAGTATTTT
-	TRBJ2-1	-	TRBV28	CASSRDISRIRQFF	TGTGCCAGCAGCCGGGACATTTCGAGGATCAGGCAGTTCTTC
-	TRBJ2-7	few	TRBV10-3	CASSRESDEQYF	TGTGCCTCAAGTAGGGAGAGCGACGAGCAGTACTTC
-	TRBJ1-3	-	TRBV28	CAILGASSGNTIYF	TGTGCCATCTTAGGGGCAAGCTCTGGAAACACCATATATTTT
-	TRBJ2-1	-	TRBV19	CASSIGEVYNEQFF	TGTGCCAGTAGTATTGGTGAGGTATACAATGAGCAGTTCTTC
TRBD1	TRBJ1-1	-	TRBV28	CASSHLQGARGEAFF	TGTGCCAGCAGTCACTTACAGGGGGCCCGGGGTGAAGCTTTCTTT
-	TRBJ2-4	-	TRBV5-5	CASSQDQGGIQYF	TGTGCCAGCAGCCAGGACCAGGGGGGCATTCAGTACTTC
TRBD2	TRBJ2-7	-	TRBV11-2	CASSFGTSVYEQYF	TGTGCCAGCAGCTTCGGGACTAGCGTCTACGAGCAGTACTTC
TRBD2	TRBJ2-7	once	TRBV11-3	CASSFGGRDNYEQYF	TGTGCCAGCAGCTTTGGCGGGAGAGATAACTACGAGCAGTACTTC